This TCR beta chain was found in a study of chemoradiotherapy in HPV16-positive cancers. The study, taken as a whole, reports: Only two HPV16-positive patients supplied the functional HPV-specificity definition. During treatment, candidate HPV-specific clones and E7-related motifs expanded in tumor.

The protocol was immunoSEQ multiplex PCR, while the TCRdb copy is restricted to in-frame clones and leaves out a portion. The data show 11,000 to 15,000 clones, approximately 90% seen once. Concerning this clone: Antigen: not known.

J lost 5 bases, V lost 1 base, and 10 bases had no gene match. Germline assignment: CDR1 SGHVS and CDR2 FNYEAQ. The CDR3 totals 17 residues. This clonotype was obtained from a human donor with HPV-associated anogenital cancer. The sequencing used blood, collected from a patient who underwent chemoradiotherapy. The chain combines TRBV7-6 with TRBJ1-2, with 10 bases identical to TRBD1. Here the CDR3 DNA reads TGTGCCAGCAGCTTAGATGACTTGGGACAGGGGAGATATGGCTACACCTTC. Translating gives CASSLDDLGQGRYGYTF.